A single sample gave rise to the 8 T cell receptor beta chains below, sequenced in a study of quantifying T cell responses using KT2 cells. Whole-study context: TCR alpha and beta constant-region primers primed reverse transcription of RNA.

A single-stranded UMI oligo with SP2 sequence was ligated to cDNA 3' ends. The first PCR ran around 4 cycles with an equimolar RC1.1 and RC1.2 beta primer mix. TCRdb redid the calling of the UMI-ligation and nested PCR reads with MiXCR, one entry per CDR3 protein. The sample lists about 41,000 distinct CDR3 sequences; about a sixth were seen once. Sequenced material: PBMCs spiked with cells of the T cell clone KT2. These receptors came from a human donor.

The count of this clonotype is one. CDR3 DNA: TGTGCCAGCAGCCCCACTGTGCAGCGGGGGTACACAGATACGCAGTATTTT. Its translation is CASSPTVQRGYTDTQYF. J is TRBJ2-3 and V is TRBV4-2, with TRBD2 matching over 8 bases. Trimming took 4 bases from V and 2 from J; bases not matched to a gene: 11. This CDR3 region has 17 residues. Germline V gives CDR1 LGHNA, CDR2 YNFKEQ.

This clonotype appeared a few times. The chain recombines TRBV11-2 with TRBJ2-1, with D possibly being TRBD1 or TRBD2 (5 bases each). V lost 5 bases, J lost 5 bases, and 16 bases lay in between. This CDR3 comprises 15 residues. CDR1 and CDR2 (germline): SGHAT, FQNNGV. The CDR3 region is CASSDTGRADNEQFF. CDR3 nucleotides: TGTGCCAGCAGCGATACGGGACGCGCGGACAATGAGCAGTTCTTC.

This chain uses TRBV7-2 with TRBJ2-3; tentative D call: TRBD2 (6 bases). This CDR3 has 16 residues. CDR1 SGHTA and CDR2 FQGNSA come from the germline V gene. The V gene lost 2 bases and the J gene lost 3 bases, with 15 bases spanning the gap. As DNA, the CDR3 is TGTGCCAGCAGCTTAAACGGGGGAATGGTAACAGATACGCAGTATTTT. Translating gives CASSLNGGMVTDTQYF.

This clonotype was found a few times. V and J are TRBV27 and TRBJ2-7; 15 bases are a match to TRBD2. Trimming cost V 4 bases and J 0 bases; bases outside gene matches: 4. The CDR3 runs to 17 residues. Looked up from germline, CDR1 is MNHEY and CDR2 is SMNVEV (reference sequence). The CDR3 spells CASSSWTSGRGSYEQYF. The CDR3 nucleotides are TGTGCCAGCAGTTCGTGGACTAGCGGGAGGGGCTCCTACGAGCAGTACTTC.

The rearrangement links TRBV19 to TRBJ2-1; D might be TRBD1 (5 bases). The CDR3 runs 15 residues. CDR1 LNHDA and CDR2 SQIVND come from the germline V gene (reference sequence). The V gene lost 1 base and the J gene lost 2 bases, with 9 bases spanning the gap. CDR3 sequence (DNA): TGTGCCAGTAGTATAGGGGGCGAGGCCTACAATGAGCAGTTCTTC. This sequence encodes CASSIGGEAYNEQFF.

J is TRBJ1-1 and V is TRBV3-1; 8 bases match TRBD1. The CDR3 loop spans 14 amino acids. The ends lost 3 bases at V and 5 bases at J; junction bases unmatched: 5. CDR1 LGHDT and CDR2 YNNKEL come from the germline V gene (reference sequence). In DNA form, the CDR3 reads TGTGCCAGCAGCCACCGGACAGGGTGGACTGAAGCTTTCTTT. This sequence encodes CASSHRTGWTEAFF.

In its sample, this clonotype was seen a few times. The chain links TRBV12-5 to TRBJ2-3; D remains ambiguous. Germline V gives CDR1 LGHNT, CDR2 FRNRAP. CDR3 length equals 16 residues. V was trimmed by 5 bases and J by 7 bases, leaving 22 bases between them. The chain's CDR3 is CASGRDFNVGQYTQYF. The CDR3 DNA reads TGTGCTAGTGGTCGCGACTTTAATGTCGGCCAGTATACGCAGTATTTT.

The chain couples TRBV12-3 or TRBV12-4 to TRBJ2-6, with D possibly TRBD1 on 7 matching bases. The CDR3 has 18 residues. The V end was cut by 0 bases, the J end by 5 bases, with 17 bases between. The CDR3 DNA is TGTGCCAGCAGTTTAGCGGAGGGGGCTTTGAGACGGGCCAACGTCCTGACTTTC. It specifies CASSLAEGALRRANVLTF.